This entry concerns a single T cell receptor (beta chain). Antigen unknown. This entry is derived from a study of graft-versus-host responses after intestinal transplantation. Study-wide results and limits: Investigators detected GvH clones in recipient marrow, with some emerging earlier in ileum or blood.

Profiling relied on immunoSEQ multiplex PCR, and the TCRdb table lists in-frame clones only, not all of them. The sample consists of fewer than 120,000 clones, approximately 92% of them appearing once. Germline V gene lookup returns CDR1 MGHRA and CDR2 YSYEKL. V dropped 3 bases and J dropped 3 bases, with 8 bases sitting between them. The CDR3 length is 13 residues. This TCR came from a human donor who received an intestinal transplant. V gene TRBV4-1 combines with J gene TRBJ1-2; D is ambiguous. The sample in question was unstimulated CD8+ T cells sorted from spleen or lymph node cells, obtained before intestinal transplant. CDR3 DNA sequence: TGCGCCAGCAGCCATCTCGGGGACTATGGCTACACCTTC. The encoded protein is CASSHLGDYGYTF.